The entry below describes one TCR beta chain. The target antigen is unknown. TCRdb's copy holds only in-frame clones and misses some; the assay was immunoSEQ multiplex PCR. The table has roughly 150,000 clones, under 85% seen once. The data originate from a study of PD-1 blockade in classical Hodgkin lymphoma. All patients experienced relapse after autologous stem cell transplantation, and brentuximab vedotin exposure was variable. Patients had relapsed/refractory classical Hodgkin lymphoma with complete response, partial response or progressive disease as best response. Study-level findings and limits: Those starting nivolumab under 1 year post-ASCT were excluded. While CD8+ TCR diversity did not rise significantly by C4D1, CD4+ TCR diversity did.

Germline V gene sequence: CDR1 ENHRY, CDR2 SYGVKD. The CDR3 sequence is 17 residues long. The trim removed 3 bases at V and 4 bases at J, leaving 12 bases unmatched. The specimen comprised peripheral blood mononuclear cells (PBMCs), sampled before the second cycle of nivolumab. This chain joins TRBV10-3 and TRBJ2-7; TRBD1 matches at 10 bases. The sequence was collected from a human donor with classical Hodgkin lymphoma. The DNA of the CDR3 is TGTGCCATCAGTGAAATTCTCGGGGGACAGGGGAAGTACGAGCAGTACTTC. Translated, it gives CAISEILGGQGKYEQYF.